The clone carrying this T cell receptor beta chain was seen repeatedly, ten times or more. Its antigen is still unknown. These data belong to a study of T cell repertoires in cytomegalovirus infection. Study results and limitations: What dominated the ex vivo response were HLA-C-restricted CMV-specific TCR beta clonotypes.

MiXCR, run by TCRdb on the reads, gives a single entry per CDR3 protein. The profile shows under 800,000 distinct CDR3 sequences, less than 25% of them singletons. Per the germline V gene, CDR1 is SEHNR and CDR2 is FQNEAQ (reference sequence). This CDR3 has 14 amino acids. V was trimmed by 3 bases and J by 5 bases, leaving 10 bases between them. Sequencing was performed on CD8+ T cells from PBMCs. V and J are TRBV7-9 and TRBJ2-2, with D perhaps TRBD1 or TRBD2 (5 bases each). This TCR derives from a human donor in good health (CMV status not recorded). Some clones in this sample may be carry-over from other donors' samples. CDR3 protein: CASSLDGTTGELFF. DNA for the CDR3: TGTGCCAGCAGCTTGGACGGGACGACCGGGGAGCTGTTTTTT.